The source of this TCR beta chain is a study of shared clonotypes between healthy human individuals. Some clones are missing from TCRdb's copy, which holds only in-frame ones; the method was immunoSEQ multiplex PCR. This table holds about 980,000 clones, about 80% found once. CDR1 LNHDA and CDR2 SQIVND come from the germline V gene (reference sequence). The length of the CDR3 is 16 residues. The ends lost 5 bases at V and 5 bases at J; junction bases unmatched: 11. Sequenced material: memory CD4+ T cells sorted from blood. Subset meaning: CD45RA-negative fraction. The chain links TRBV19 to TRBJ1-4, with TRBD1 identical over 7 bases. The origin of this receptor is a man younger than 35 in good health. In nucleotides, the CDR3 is TGTGCCAGTAGTTTACGAGGAGGGGGCGCAAATGAAAAACTGTTTTTT. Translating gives CASSLRGGGANEKLFF.